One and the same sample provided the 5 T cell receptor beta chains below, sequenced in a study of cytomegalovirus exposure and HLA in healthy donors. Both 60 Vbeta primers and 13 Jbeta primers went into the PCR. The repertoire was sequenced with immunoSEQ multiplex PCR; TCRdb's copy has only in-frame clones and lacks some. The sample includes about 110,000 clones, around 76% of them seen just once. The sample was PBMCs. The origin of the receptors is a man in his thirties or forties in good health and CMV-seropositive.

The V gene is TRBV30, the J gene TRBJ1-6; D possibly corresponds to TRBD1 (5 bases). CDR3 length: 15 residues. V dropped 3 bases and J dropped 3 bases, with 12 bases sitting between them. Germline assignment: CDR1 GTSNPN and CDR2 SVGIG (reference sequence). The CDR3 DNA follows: TGTGCCTGGAGGGAGGGACCGAGCTATAATTCACCCCTCCACTTT. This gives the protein CAWREGPSYNSPLHF.

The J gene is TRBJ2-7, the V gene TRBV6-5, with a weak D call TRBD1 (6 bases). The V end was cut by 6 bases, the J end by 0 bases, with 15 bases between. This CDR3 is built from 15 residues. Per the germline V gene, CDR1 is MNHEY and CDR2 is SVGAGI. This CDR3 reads CASSLGTPGSYEQYF. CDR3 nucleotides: TGTGCCAGCAGCCTCGGGACACCTGGCTCCTACGAGCAGTACTTC.

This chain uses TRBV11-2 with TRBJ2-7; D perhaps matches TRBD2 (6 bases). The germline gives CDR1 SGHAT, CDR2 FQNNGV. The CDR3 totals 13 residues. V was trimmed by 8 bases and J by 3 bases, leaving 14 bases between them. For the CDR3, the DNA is TGTGCCAGCGGCGCTAGCGCACTCTACGAGCAGTACTTC. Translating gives CASGASALYEQYF. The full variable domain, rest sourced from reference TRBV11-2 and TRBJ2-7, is EAGVAQSPRYKIIEKRQSVAFWCNPISGHATLYWYQQILGQGPKLLIQFQNNGVVDDSQLPKDRFSAERLKGVDSTLKIQPAKLEDSAVYLCASGASALYEQYFGPGTRLTVT.

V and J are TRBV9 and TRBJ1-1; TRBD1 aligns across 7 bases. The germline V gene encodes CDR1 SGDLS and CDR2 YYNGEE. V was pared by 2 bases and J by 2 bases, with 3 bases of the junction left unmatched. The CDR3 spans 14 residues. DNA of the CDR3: TGTGCCAGCAGCGTCGGGACAGCTAACACTGAAGCTTTCTTT. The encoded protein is CASSVGTANTEAFF.

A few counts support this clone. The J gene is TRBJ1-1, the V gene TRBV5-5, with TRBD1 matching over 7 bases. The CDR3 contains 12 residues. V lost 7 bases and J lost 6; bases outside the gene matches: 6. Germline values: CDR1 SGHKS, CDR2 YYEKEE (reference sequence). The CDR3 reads CASGGQEAEAFF. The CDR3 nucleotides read TGTGCCAGCGGCGGACAGGAAGCTGAAGCTTTCTTT.